This TCR beta chain was captured by sequencing in a study of blood T cells in healthy people across ages. The wider study: Per two T cells, template switching captured roughly one barcoded beta molecule.

The germline gives CDR1 DFQATT, CDR2 SNEGSKA (reference sequence). This CDR3 is built from 12 residues. V was trimmed by 3 bases and J by 10 bases, leaving 13 bases between them. This clonotype turned up a few times. Sample-barcoded 5' priming and a J-beta primer mix drove a second PCR of 7 to 11 cycles. TCRdb called the 5' RACE reads again in MiXCR, with one record for every CDR3 protein. The profile shows about 640,000 distinct CDR3 sequences, approximately 50% of them singletons. The clonotype comes from a man aged 60 to 69 in good health. Sample: blood. The V call is TRBV20-1, the J call TRBJ1-5; maybe TRBD1 (5 bases). CDR3 loop: CSASDRATPQHF. The CDR3, as DNA: TGCAGTGCTAGTGACAGAGCCACTCCCCAGCATTTT.